This T cell receptor beta chain was captured in a study of cytomegalovirus exposure and HLA in healthy donors. This clone occurred a few times. The CDR3 spans 12 residues. Trimming stripped 4 bases from V and 5 bases from J, with 6 bases between. Germline lookup yields CDR1 MNHEY and CDR2 SVGAGI. The PCR employed 60 Vbeta primers together with 13 Jbeta primers. Clones were read by immunoSEQ multiplex PCR, and TCRdb kept only the in-frame ones, dropping some. Among roughly 200,000 clones listed, around a tenth were seen once. The chain couples TRBV6-5 to TRBJ2-1; TRBD2 is a possible D gene (5 bases). The specimen was PBMCs. This sequence originates from a woman between 25 and 40 years old in good health and CMV-seropositive. The CDR3 DNA follows: TGTGCCAGCAGTTCGGGAAACAATGAGCAGTTCTTC. Translated, it gives CASSSGNNEQFF.